This TCR beta chain was captured in a study of control samples from healthy donors and cancer patients. This clone appeared a few times. Method: immunoSEQ multiplex PCR; TCRdb's copy keeps in-frame clones and lacks some. This table has roughly 150,000 clones, about nine tenths appearing once. J was trimmed by 5 bases and V by 0 bases; bases with no gene match: 5. Germline CDR1 is KGHSH and CDR2 is LQKENI. The CDR3 consists of 15 residues. V and J are TRBV18 and TRBJ2-3; 7 bases align to TRBD2. The sequence was collected from a man under 40 in good health. Source material: blood. The chain's CDR3 is CASSPPRGRGDTQYF. In DNA, the CDR3 is TGTGCCAGCTCACCACCCCGGGGGAGGGGAGATACGCAGTATTTT.